This passage covers 8 T cell receptor beta chains from one sample sequenced in a study of T cells after yellow fever vaccination (dated by TCRdb to the late 2010s). The sample's treatment or condition, from its label and the paper: live attenuated yellow fever vaccine strain. The library was generated by 5' RACE. TCRdb lists the instrument as Illumina HiSeq 2500. The public reads were quality trimmed at Q25 with fastp and then assembled into clones with MiXCR by TCRdb, keeping productive beta chains. Identical CDR3 protein sequences are pooled into one entry, listed with their most common genes and DNA. The sample has roughly 180,000 distinct CDR3 sequences on record, 6.2% of them singletons. Clones ranked in the top ten supply just under 3% of the sample. Sample: CD4+ T cells sorted from PBMCs, taken on the day of the first yellow fever vaccination. These receptor sequences come from a man between 18 and 35 years old who received the YFV17D yellow fever vaccine.

This sequence joins TRBV28 and TRBJ2-3; a possible D gene is TRBD1 (6 bases). The CDR3 runs to 15 residues. The germline V and J ends were trimmed by 7 bases and 2 bases, with 16 bases remaining between them. Germline V gene data show CDR1 as MDHEN and CDR2 as SYDVKM. CDR3 DNA: TGTGCCAGCACAAACAGGGTTAGGGACACAGATACGCAGTATTTT. Encoded protein: CASTNRVRDTDTQYF.

This clonotype was picked up many times. The V gene is TRBV20-1, the J gene TRBJ2-3; 8 bases fit TRBD2. J gave up 6 bases and V 2 bases, and 7 bases lay outside the gene matches. In germline, CDR1 is DFQATT, CDR2 SNEGSKA (reference sequence). The CDR3 is made up of 14 amino acids. The CDR3 sequence: CSARRAGARDTQYF. The DNA of the CDR3 is TGCAGTGCTAGACGAGCGGGGGCCCGGGATACGCAGTATTTT.

This clonotype showed up many times. This chain links TRBV5-1 with TRBJ2-5, with no clear D. Germline CDR1 reads SGHRS; CDR2 reads YFSETQ. The CDR3 sequence is 12 residues long. The ends were cut back, 4 bases at V and 5 bases at J, with 9 bases in the middle. CDR3 DNA sequence: TGCGCCAGCAGCCTGGACCTGGAGACCCAGTACTTC. It encodes CASSLDLETQYF.

This clonotype was picked up a small number of times. The CDR3 reads CASSETLFWSIGTQYF. CDR3 nucleotides: TGTGCCAGCAGCGAGACCCTGTTTTGGTCGATCGGGACCCAGTACTTC. The chain combines TRBV2 with TRBJ2-5; D is ambiguous. The CDR3 totals 16 residues. Trimming stripped 6 bases from V and 7 bases from J, with 24 bases between. Per the germline V gene, CDR1 is SNHLY and CDR2 is FYNNEI. Full variable domain (outside the CDR3, taken from reference TRBV2 and TRBJ2-5): EPEVTQTPSHQVTQMGQEVILRCVPISNHLYFYWYRQILGQKVEFLVSFYNNEISEKSEIFDDQFSVERPDGSNFTLKIRSTKLEDSAMYFCASSETLFWSIGTQYFGPGTRLLVL.

This clonotype showed up just a few times. The chain links TRBV4-2 to TRBJ1-1, with D tentatively TRBD1 (6 bases). The CDR3 has 15 amino acids. V lost 1 base and J lost 5, with 14 bases in between. Germline assignment: CDR1 LGHNA and CDR2 YNFKEQ. CDR3 loop: CASSQVIARGTEAFF. The CDR3 region has the DNA TGTGCCAGCAGCCAAGTGATCGCTAGGGGGACTGAAGCTTTCTTT.

This clonotype was observed many times. V gene TRBV7-3 combines with J gene TRBJ2-5; D is undetermined. Germline CDR1 SGHTA, CDR2 FQGTGA. V dropped 1 base and J dropped 3 bases, with 6 bases sitting between them. The CDR3 covers 13 residues. CDR3 in amino acids: CASSLNTEETQYF. CDR3 bases: TGTGCCAGCAGCTTAAATACCGAAGAGACCCAGTACTTC.

This clonotype was seen repeatedly, ten times or more. This sequence joins TRBV19 and TRBJ1-1; no definite D call. Trimming cost V 6 bases and J 3 bases, with 17 bases left between them. This CDR3 region has 15 residues. The germline gives CDR1 LNHDA, CDR2 SQIVND (reference sequence). CDR3 nucleotide sequence: TGTGCCAGTAGGCGTGTGAGGTTCACCGACACTGAAGCTTTCTTT. Its translation: CASRRVRFTDTEAFF.

In its sample, this clonotype was seen a few times. In nucleotides, the CDR3 is TGTGCCACCAGTGAAGGAACAGGCACCCAAGAGACCCAGTACTTC. Residues: CATSEGTGTQETQYF. This chain connects TRBV24-1 to TRBJ2-5; a weak D match, TRBD1 (5 bases). V was cut by 4 bases and J by 1 base, with 12 bases left in between. In germline, CDR1 is KGHDR, CDR2 SFDVKD. The CDR3 has 15 residues.